The sequence of this TCR beta chain was determined in a study of T cells after yellow fever vaccination. Turning to the study itself: Fractions of low cell number were prepared using SMART-Seq v4 Ultra Low Input.

The CDR3 extends over 16 amino acids. V was shortened by 5 bases and J by 6 bases, with 22 bases between the two germline ends. Per germline, CDR1 SEHNR and CDR2 FQNEAQ (reference sequence). Study results and limitations: CD4 and CD8 compartments shared a small share of clonotypes, likely from convergent recombination. A large majority of primary-vaccination clones showed up again after the booster (about 96% CD4, 85% to 90% CD8).

TCR cDNA was made by 5'RACE template switching, adding a universal primer site and UMIs. In TCRdb, the 5' RACE reads were re-called with MiXCR into one record per CDR3 protein. The repertoire consists of approximately 260,000 distinct CDR3 sequences, with over 10% occurring once and the leading ten covering 0.45% to 0.65%. This clonotype showed up just a few times. Its target is not known. The rearrangement joins TRBV7-9 to TRBJ1-2; no reliable D call. This receptor was obtained from a man aged 25 to 40 who received the YFV17D yellow fever vaccine. This sample comprised CD4+ T cells sorted from PBMCs, obtained 45 days after the yellow fever booster vaccination. The CDR3 loop is CASSPGGGRPAHGYTF. The CDR3 bases are TGTGCCAGCAGCCCCGGCGGCGGGAGACCTGCCCATGGCTACACCTTC.